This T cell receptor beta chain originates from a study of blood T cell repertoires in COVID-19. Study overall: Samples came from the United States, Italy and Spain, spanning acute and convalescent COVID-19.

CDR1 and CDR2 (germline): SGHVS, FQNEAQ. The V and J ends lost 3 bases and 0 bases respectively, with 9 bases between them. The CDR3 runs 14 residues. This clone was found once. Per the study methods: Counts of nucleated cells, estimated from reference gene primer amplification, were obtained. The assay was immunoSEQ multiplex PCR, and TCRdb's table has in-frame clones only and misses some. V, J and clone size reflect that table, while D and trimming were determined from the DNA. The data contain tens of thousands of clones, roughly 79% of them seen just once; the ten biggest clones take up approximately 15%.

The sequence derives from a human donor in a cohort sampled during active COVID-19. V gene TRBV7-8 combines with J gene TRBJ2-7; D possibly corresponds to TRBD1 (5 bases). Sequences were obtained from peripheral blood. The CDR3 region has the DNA TGTGCCAGCAGCTTCGGAGACAGCTCCTACGAGCAGTACGTC. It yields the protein CASSFGDSSYEQYV.